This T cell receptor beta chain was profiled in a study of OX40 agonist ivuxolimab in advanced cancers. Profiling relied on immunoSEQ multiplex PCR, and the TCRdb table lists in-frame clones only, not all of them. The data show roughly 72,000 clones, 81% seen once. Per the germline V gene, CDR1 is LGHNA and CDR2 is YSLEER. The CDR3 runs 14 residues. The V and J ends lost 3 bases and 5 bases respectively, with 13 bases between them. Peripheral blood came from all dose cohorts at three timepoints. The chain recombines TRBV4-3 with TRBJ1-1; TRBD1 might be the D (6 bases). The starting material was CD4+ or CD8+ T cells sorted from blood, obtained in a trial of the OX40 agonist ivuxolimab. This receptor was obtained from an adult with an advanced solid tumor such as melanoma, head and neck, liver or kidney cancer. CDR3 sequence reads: CASSQERGSTEAFF. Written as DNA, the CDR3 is TGCGCCAGCAGCCAGGAAAGGGGGAGTACTGAAGCTTTCTTT.